Detailed here is one T cell receptor (beta chain). Its antigen target is currently unknown. No per-base quality is available; no much larger clone lies one base away. The sample's time point label, decoded: persistent/refractory GD, antithyroid drugs over 5 years with positive TRAb. RNA was extracted from PBMCs in TRIzol for both TCR sequencing and RNA sequencing. The diagnosis of Graves' disease followed American Thyroid Association guidelines. Patients were recruited from an endocrinology department in Xi'an, China. Each patient gave about 8.1 milliliters of peripheral blood, collected in an EDTA anticoagulant tube. Ficoll Paque Plus density gradient separation was used to isolate PBMCs, and no further T cell sorting was performed. An Agilent 2100 Bioanalyzer and agarose gel were used to assess RNA quality, and a NanoDrop 2000 was used to measure RNA concentration. The sample belongs to a study of regulatory T cells in long-lasting Graves disease (dated by TCRdb to 2020 to 2023). Turning to the overall study: Persistent Graves' disease meant more than 5 years of antithyroid drug treatment with TSH receptor autoantibodies that stayed positive. In the clinical cohort, patients with persistent Graves' disease had used antithyroid drugs for an average of roughly 10 years. Persistent Graves' disease patients were compared with newly diagnosed Graves' disease patients by peripheral blood TCR sequencing and RNA sequencing. TCR sequencing covered some 13 persistent and 20 newly diagnosed Graves' disease patients, around 35 samples in total. The study was conducted in China and was registered as a clinical trial. Study-wide findings and limitations: Persistent patients shared more public clonotypes among themselves (over 2,500) than newly diagnosed patients did (more than 950). The small sample size was acknowledged by the authors as a limitation that may reduce accuracy. Sequencing and analysis were limited to the TCR beta chain. Preferential use of TRBV28, TRBJ1-2 and TRBJ2-5 was observed in persistent disease, whereas TRBV20-1 and TRBJ2-1 were favored in newly diagnosed disease. Persistent Graves' disease patients showed lower TCR Shannon entropy and fewer highly expanded clones than newly diagnosed patients, suggesting clonal expansion. Peripheral blood alone was examined, since thyroid tissue, which constituted the primary lesion, could not be accessed.

The library was prepared using multiplex PCR. TCRdb shows the sequencer as Illumina HiSeq 4000. TCR beta libraries were built with iRepertoire HTBI primers and Arm-PCR amplification of CDR3 regions. Gel purification was performed on PCR products prior to sequencing. The original methods were these. A total of 62 TRBV and under 15 TRBJ segments were identified across samples and were used for gene usage analysis of CDR3 amino acid clonotypes. COPE and FqMerger were used to merge filtered high-quality paired reads into contigs. BLAST was used to align contigs to IMGT TRBV, TRBD and TRBJ reference genes, with CDR3 defined following IMGT. Highly expanded clones were defined as clonotypes with a frequency above 0.1%. Repertoire diversity was measured by Shannon entropy, and V-J evenness by the Gini coefficient. A clonotype was considered public if more than one individual shared it. Clones were called with MiXCR by TCRdb after fastp trimmed the public reads at Q25, and only in-frame beta chains were retained. CDR3 protein duplicates are merged, each entry listing the most common genes and DNA. TCRdb, not the original authors, processed these V and J calls. The sample table records 500,000 to 700,000 distinct CDR3 sequences; about 30% of these occur just once. The ten largest make up 40% to 55% of the sample.

CDR1 and CDR2, per the germline V gene (reference sequence), are MNHEY and SMNVEV. The CDR3 measures 15 amino acids from cysteine to phenylalanine. The entry retains the CDR3 DNA only, 45 bases that are in frame from base 1. The junction carries 14 bases between V and J, which are trimmed by 0 bases and 6 bases respectively. The rearrangement joined TRBV27 to TRBJ1-1; 5 matching bases give a weak D call of TRBD1. The sequencing here drew on peripheral blood mononuclear cells (PBMCs), taken when the disease was refractory, from a patient treated with antithyroid drugs. The clonotype comes from a female donor with Graves disease. The bases read TGTGCCAGCAGTTTATCTCTGAACAGGCCCGCTGAAGCTTTCTTT. Translated, it gives CASSLSLNRPAEAFF.